This T cell receptor beta chain was observed in a study of OX40 agonist ivuxolimab in advanced cancers. Study background: Clinicians treated patients with ivuxolimab, an agonistic anti-OX40 (CD134) antibody. Patients got intravenous ivuxolimab at 0.01 to 10 mg/kg every 2 weeks. Cohort: 75% to 90% men, mean age about 60, aged roughly 23 to 79. Patients with prior anti-PD-1, anti-PD-L1 or anti-CTLA-4 therapy were eligible; approximately 37% had some.

This CDR3 contains 12 residues. CDR1 and CDR2 from the germline V gene are SGHTA and FQGTGA. The V gene lost 2 bases and the J gene lost 7 bases, with 5 bases spanning the gap. This clone was counted between two and nine times. Method: immunoSEQ multiplex PCR; TCRdb's copy keeps in-frame clones and lacks some. The repertoire consists of 150,000 to 170,000 clones, with roughly 94% occurring once and the leading ten covering under 0.4%. The origin of this receptor is an adult with an advanced solid tumor such as melanoma, head and neck, liver or kidney cancer. The chain recombines TRBV7-3 with TRBJ2-2; D remains unclear. The sequenced sample was CD4+ or CD8+ T cells sorted from blood, obtained in a trial of the OX40 agonist ivuxolimab. In DNA form, the CDR3 reads TGTGCCAGCAGCTTAGGGGTCGGGGAGCTGTTTTTT. Its translation is CASSLGVGELFF.